Shown below are 15 T cell receptor beta chains from a single sample sequenced in a study of cytomegalovirus exposure and HLA in healthy donors. The primer mix had 60 Vbeta and 13 Jbeta primers. Sequencing used immunoSEQ multiplex PCR; TCRdb keeps in-frame clones, though not all of them. The data show a few hundred thousand clones, around 89% seen once. The sample was PBMCs. The receptors come from a woman younger than 30 in good health and CMV-seronegative.

CDR3 DNA sequence: TGTGCCAGCAGCTCCGAGCTCCTCTACGAGCAGTACTTC. Residues: CASSSELLYEQYF. The chain joins TRBV7-2 to TRBJ2-7; unclear D gene. The CDR3 covers 13 residues. CDR1 SGHTA and CDR2 FQGNSA come from the germline V gene. V gave up 4 bases and J gave up 3 bases, with 10 bases separating them.

The chain combines TRBV10-3 with TRBJ1-4; TRBD1 agrees at 7 bases. The CDR3 spans 18 residues. Germline lookup yields CDR1 ENHRY and CDR2 SYGVKD. The ends lost 11 bases at V and 6 bases at J; junction bases unmatched: 24. This CDR3 is CAPIETGPPPNEDEKLFF. The CDR3 nucleotides are TGTGCCCCTATTGAGACAGGGCCCCCACCTAACGAGGATGAAAAACTGTTTTTT.

The V gene is TRBV14, the J gene TRBJ2-3, with a possible D match to TRBD2 (5 bases). The germline V and J ends were trimmed by 1 base and 6 bases, with 14 bases remaining between them. The CDR3 consists of 15 residues. CDR1 and CDR2 (germline): SGHDN, FVKESK. The CDR3 loop reads CASSQVRARGDTQYF. CDR3 nucleotide sequence: TGTGCCAGCAGCCAAGTTAGGGCAAGAGGGGATACGCAGTATTTT.

This clone has a single count. The chain combines TRBV2 with TRBJ1-2, with D possibly being TRBD1 (5 bases). This CDR3 is 13 amino acids long. Germline-derived CDR1 and CDR2 are SNHLY and FYNNEI. V was shortened by 5 bases and J by 6 bases, with 13 bases between the two germline ends. In DNA form, the CDR3 reads TGTGCCAGCAGTAACATGGGACTTGATGGCTACACCTTC. It is translated as CASSNMGLDGYTF.

V usage is TRBV4-3 and J usage is TRBJ1-2, with D possibly TRBD1 on 5 matching bases. Germline V CDR1 and CDR2: LGHNA, YSLEER. Deletions cut 0 bases from V and 4 bases from J, with 12 bases between. The CDR3 spans 15 residues. CDR3 loop: CASSQDLGDSYGYTF. CDR3 in DNA: TGCGCCAGCAGCCAAGATCTAGGGGATAGCTATGGCTACACCTTC.

The gene calls are TRBV11-2 and TRBJ2-3; 10 bases are a match to TRBD2. Unmatched junction bases numbered 11, after V lost 7 bases and J lost 4 bases. Germline CDR1 is SGHAT and CDR2 is FQNNGV. This CDR3 contains 16 residues. This chain's CDR3 is CASTPTGLAGADTQYF. The CDR3 DNA is TGTGCCAGCACCCCTACTGGGCTAGCGGGAGCAGATACGCAGTATTTT. Variable domain in full (rest from reference TRBV11-2 and TRBJ2-3): EAGVAQSPRYKIIEKRQSVAFWCNPISGHATLYWYQQILGQGPKLLIQFQNNGVVDDSQLPKDRFSAERLKGVDSTLKIQPAKLEDSAVYLCASTPTGLAGADTQYFGPGTRLTVL.

This clone was counted a few times. The rearrangement uses TRBV18 and TRBJ2-7, with no clear D. The V end lost 3 bases, the J end lost 1 base, and 13 bases lay between the germline ends. The V gene's germline CDR1 is KGHSH and CDR2 LQKENI. The CDR3 sequence is 15 residues long. The CDR3 DNA reads TGTGCCAGCTCACCCGCACGAGGCAATTCCTACGAGCAGTACTTC. Its translation is CASSPARGNSYEQYF.

This rearrangement joins TRBV4-1 to TRBJ1-5; no clear D. The germline gives CDR1 MGHRA, CDR2 YSYEKL. The CDR3 runs to 14 residues. Deletions cut 0 bases from V and 6 bases from J, with 9 bases between. DNA for the CDR3: TGCGCCAGCAGCCAAGATTGGAGGGTTCAGCCCCAGCATTTT. It translates to CASSQDWRVQPQHF.

V and J are TRBV25-1 and TRBJ2-7, with D possibly being TRBD1 (6 bases). V was shortened by 3 bases and J by 1 base, with 16 bases between the two germline ends. Germline lookup yields CDR1 MGHDK and CDR2 SYGVNS. This CDR3 comprises 16 residues. The CDR3 region is CASSDSGQRPSYEQYF. The DNA for the CDR3 is TGTGCCAGCAGTGATTCCGGACAGCGGCCTTCCTACGAGCAGTACTTC.

This clone has only a few counts. The rearrangement uses TRBV11-2 and TRBJ2-7, with a possible D match to TRBD2 (5 bases). The CDR3 loop spans 14 amino acids. Germline V gives CDR1 SGHAT, CDR2 FQNNGV. Trimming stripped 4 bases from V and 5 bases from J, with 15 bases between. The chain's CDR3 is CASSSRVRGDEQYF. The CDR3 DNA follows: TGTGCCAGCAGCTCCAGAGTTCGGGGAGACGAGCAGTACTTC.

This clone was seen a handful of times. The CDR3 DNA reads TGTGCCAGCAGCCCCGGGACAAGATTCACAGATACGCAGTATTTT. This codes for CASSPGTRFTDTQYF. The V and J genes are TRBV6-5 and TRBJ2-3; D might be TRBD1 (6 bases). CDR3 length: 15 amino acids. V lost 6 bases and J lost 2, with 15 bases in between. Germline-derived CDR1 and CDR2 are MNHEY and SVGAGI.

This chain uses TRBV5-1 with TRBJ2-5, with 12 bases fitting TRBD2. V trimming: 4 bases; J trimming: 5 bases; junction bases outside the gene matches: 9. The CDR3 has 16 amino acids. Germline V lookup: CDR1 SGHRS, CDR2 YFSETQ. The CDR3 region has the DNA TGCGCCAGCAGCGCTGCGCTAGCGGGGGGGTTTGAGACCCAGTACTTC. This encodes CASSAALAGGFETQYF.

This rearrangement joins TRBV9 to TRBJ2-5, with D possibly matching TRBD2 (6 bases). Germline V CDR1 and CDR2: SGDLS, YYNGEE. The V end was cut by 0 bases, the J end by 4 bases, with 13 bases between. The CDR3 is 15 residues long. This CDR3 reads CASSVAGGRGETQYF. The CDR3 DNA reads as TGTGCCAGCAGCGTAGCCGGGGGACGGGGAGAGACCCAGTACTTC.

This sequence joins TRBV5-1 and TRBJ2-1; D gene ambiguous. V was shortened by 1 base and J by 0 bases, with 5 bases between the two germline ends. Germline loops: CDR1 SGHRS, CDR2 YFSETQ. The CDR3 loop spans 14 amino acids. The CDR3 region is CASSLSNSYNEQFF. The CDR3 DNA sequence: TGCGCCAGCAGCTTGTCAAACTCCTACAATGAGCAGTTCTTC.

The chain uses TRBV9 and TRBJ2-5, with a weak D call TRBD2 (6 bases). The CDR3 runs 13 residues. CDR1 and CDR2 (germline): SGDLS, YYNGEE. Trimming took off 5 bases at V and 5 bases at J, with 13 bases between the two ends. CDR3 nucleotide sequence: TGTGCCAGCAGTCCGGGAGCCTGGGAGACCCAGTACTTC. This codes for CASSPGAWETQYF.